The T cell receptor beta chain described here comes from a study of response to subunit inactivated influenza vaccine. Study-level findings and limits: Every seasonal influenza vaccination brings in few new T cells, the authors suggested.

Germline-derived CDR1 and CDR2 are SGHVS and FQNEAQ. The germline V and J ends were trimmed by 3 bases and 0 bases, with 9 bases remaining between them. The CDR3 is made up of 15 amino acids. There are a few counts of this clonotype. The antigen remains undetermined. TCRdb processed the RT-PCR reads anew with MiXCR; each CDR3 protein has one entry. The table includes 150,000 to 200,000 distinct CDR3 sequences, about a tenth detected once. The V gene is TRBV7-8, the J gene TRBJ1-5, with unresolved D. The source was non-naive T cells sorted from PBMCs, collected about 6 weeks after vaccination. The clonotype comes from a man between 45 and 60 years old who received an inactivated influenza vaccine. CDR3 loop: CASSFMINSNQPQHF. CDR3 bases: TGTGCCAGCAGCTTCATGATAAATAGCAATCAGCCCCAGCATTTT.